The 29 T cell receptor beta chains listed next were all sequenced from one sample in a study of Graves' ophthalmopathy and Graves' hyperthyroidism listed by TCRdb under 2018. The data were produced on an Illumina HiSeq 2000. For repertoire sequencing, TCR beta CDR3 regions were amplified from RNA transcripts. The first round was an RT-PCR using HTBI primers with the Qiagen OneStep RT-PCR kit, and this first round was followed by a second-round multiplex PCR, then size selection and purification. Using fastp trimming at Q25 and MiXCR clonotype assembly, TCRdb reanalyzed the public sequencing data and kept in-frame beta chains. CDR3 protein duplicates are merged, each entry listing the most common genes and DNA. In this sample the table shows approximately 380,000 distinct CDR3 sequences, 21% of which occur a single time. Roughly 3% of the sample belongs to the ten largest clones. Sequencing input: peripheral blood. These TCRs come from a woman aged 18-29 years with stable Graves' hyperthyroidism. Donor details come from another sample of the same person, matched by shared clones.

Worth noting for this clonotype: A much larger clone sits a single nucleotide away, making a read error possible. The gene calls are TRBV19 and TRBJ1-1, with a tentative D call TRBD1 (5 bases). The CDR3 extends over 15 amino acids. Germline CDR1 LNHDA, CDR2 SQIVND (reference sequence). The CDR3 DNA is TGTGCCAGTAGTATTTCAGGGAGGGTGAACACTGAAGCTTGCTTT. Its translation is CASSISGRVNTEACF.

This clonotype was observed at least ten times. The chain is built from TRBV7-8 and TRBJ2-7, with D possibly TRBD1 on 6 matching bases. Trimming shortened V by 9 bases and J by 3 bases, and 12 bases separated the two germline ends. Germline CDR1 SGHVS, CDR2 FQNEAQ. CDR3 length equals 12 residues. DNA of the CDR3: TGTGCCAGTGGGGACACAAACTACGAGCAGTACTTC. Translating it yields CASGDTNYEQYF.

This clonotype appeared a few times. This may come from a read error, since a much larger clone is one base off. The chain uses TRBV9 and TRBJ1-2; TRBD1 agrees at 8 bases. CDR3 length: 15 amino acids. From germline, CDR1 is SGDLS and CDR2 YYNGEE. V trimming: 2 bases; J trimming: 4 bases; junction bases outside the gene matches: 7. CDR3 in amino acids: CASSVTGGTFYGYTF. CDR3 bases: TGTGCCAGCAGCGTCACAGGGGGTACCTTCTATGGCTACACCTTC.

This clonotype was recorded many times. The rearrangement joins TRBV12-3 or TRBV12-4 to TRBJ2-5; TRBD1 might be the D (6 bases). The CDR3 is 14 residues long. V was pared by 5 bases and J by 2 bases, with 12 bases between. CDR3 sequence: CASSPLTGQETQYF. In DNA form, the CDR3 reads TGTGCCAGCAGTCCCTTAACAGGGCAAGAGACCCAGTACTTC.

This clonotype was picked up a small number of times. The V and J genes are TRBV6-5 and TRBJ2-4; D uncertain. This CDR3 region has 15 residues. V gave up 0 bases and J gave up 8 bases, with 14 bases separating them. Germline values: CDR1 MNHEY, CDR2 SVGAGI. The DNA for the CDR3 is TGTGCCAGCAGTTACTCGAGGCACCAACGGGACATTCAGTACTTC. Encoded protein: CASSYSRHQRDIQYF.

This clonotype was picked up many times. V gene TRBV6-5 combines with J gene TRBJ2-5; 8 positions agree with TRBD2. This CDR3 spans 14 amino acids. CDR1 is MNHEY and CDR2 is SVGAGI in the germline V gene. With 6 bases clipped from V and 5 bases from J, the junction kept 8 bases outside the gene matches. CDR3 DNA sequence: TGTGCCAGCAGCCCCGGGGGGGGCCCGGAGACCCAGTACTTC. Amino acids: CASSPGGGPETQYF.

This clonotype was counted ten times or more. The rearrangement links TRBV7-9 to TRBJ1-5, with a weak D call TRBD1 (5 bases). V lost 0 bases and J 5 bases, leaving 8 bases between the germline ends. The CDR3 extends over 14 amino acids. Germline values: CDR1 SEHNR, CDR2 FQNEAQ (reference sequence). DNA of the CDR3: TGTGCCAGCAGCTTAGCACAGGATTATCAGCCCCAGCATTTT. It is translated as CASSLAQDYQPQHF.

The CDR3 protein is CAWSRSEGVRETQYF. In nucleotides, the CDR3 is TGTGCCTGGAGCCGGAGCGAGGGGGTTCGAGAGACCCAGTACTTC. The J gene is TRBJ2-5, the V gene TRBV30, with D perhaps matching TRBD1 (6 bases). The V end was cut by 3 bases, the J end by 4 bases, with 18 bases between. Germline CDR1 is GTSNPN and CDR2 is SVGIG (reference sequence). The CDR3 contains 15 residues.

The chain uses TRBV6-5 and TRBJ2-5, with D unresolved. The CDR3 is 14 amino acids. From germline, CDR1 is MNHEY and CDR2 SVGAGI. V was clipped by 0 bases and J by 5 bases, with 10 bases between them. In DNA form, the CDR3 reads TGTGCCAGCAGTTACTCGAGTGGGTCCGAGACCCAGTACTTC. Residues: CASSYSSGSETQYF.

This clonotype was found many times. The chain has TRBV7-9 and TRBJ1-1; D ambiguous. CDR3 length: 13 residues. V was pared by 3 bases and J by 6 bases, with 11 bases between. Germline CDR1 is SEHNR and CDR2 is FQNEAQ (reference sequence). CDR3 sequence reads: CASSFGGFSEAFF. CDR3 nucleotide sequence: TGTGCCAGCAGCTTTGGTGGGTTTTCTGAAGCTTTCTTT.

This clonotype was picked up many times. The chain links TRBV11-2 to TRBJ1-2, with D tentatively TRBD1 (5 bases). The germline V and J ends were trimmed by 2 bases and 7 bases, with 11 bases remaining between them. The CDR3 length is 13 residues. From germline, CDR1 is SGHAT and CDR2 FQNNGV. CDR3 protein: CASSLRGTTGYTF. CDR3 sequence (DNA): TGTGCCAGCAGCTTACGAGGGACTACTGGCTACACCTTC.

Only a few counts were recorded for this clonotype. The rearrangement joins TRBV12-3 or TRBV12-4 to TRBJ2-3; 8 positions match TRBD2. The CDR3 totals 16 residues. V was clipped by 6 bases and J by 10 bases; unmatched bases: 18. In DNA form, the CDR3 reads TGTGCCAGCAGCTCCATAGCGGGATCTTACCGGGTAGCGCAGTATTTT. Its protein product is CASSSIAGSYRVAQYF.

This clonotype was seen at least ten times. J is TRBJ1-2 and V is TRBV12-3 or TRBV12-4; a weak D match, TRBD1 (6 bases). The V and J ends lost 1 base and 5 bases respectively, with 14 bases between them. The CDR3 consists of 15 residues. Written as DNA, the CDR3 is TGTGCCAGCAGTTTAGGACAGGAAACTTCATATGGCTACACCTTC. Translated, it gives CASSLGQETSYGYTF.

This clonotype was seen more than once but under ten times. This chain uses TRBV18 with TRBJ2-5; maybe TRBD1 (5 bases). The V and J ends lost 0 bases and 5 bases respectively, with 16 bases between them. CDR3 length equals 16 residues. Germline V gives CDR1 KGHSH, CDR2 LQKENI. CDR3 in amino acids: CASSPPTARVGETQYF. The CDR3 DNA reads TGTGCCAGCTCACCACCGACAGCAAGAGTTGGGGAGACCCAGTACTTC.

This clonotype has ten or more counts. The rearrangement joins TRBV28 to TRBJ2-5; 9 bases agree with TRBD1. Germline values: CDR1 MDHEN, CDR2 SYDVKM. This CDR3 has 16 residues. V shed 3 bases, J shed 7 bases, and the junction held 12 bases outside the gene matches. The chain's CDR3 is CASSLETGGPQGTQYF. In nucleotides, the CDR3 is TGTGCCAGCAGTTTGGAAACAGGGGGCCCACAGGGGACCCAGTACTTC. Looking up the rest from reference TRBV28 and TRBJ2-5 gives the full variable domain: DVKVTQSSRYLVKRTGEKVFLECVQDMDHENMFWYRQDPGLGLRLIYFSYDVKMKEKGDIPEGYSVSREKKERFSLILESASTNQTSMYLCASSLETGGPQGTQYFGPGTRLLVL.

In this sample, this clonotype turned up many times. This chain links TRBV25-1 with TRBJ2-5; a possible D gene is TRBD2 (6 bases). The germline V gene has CDR1 MGHDK and CDR2 SYGVNS. V was trimmed by 1 base and J by 1 base, leaving 13 bases between them. CDR3 size: 16 residues. CDR3 nucleotide sequence: TGTGCCAGCAGTGAATCGGGAGCAGGGCCCCAAGAGACCCAGTACTTC. Protein: CASSESGAGPQETQYF.

The sample holds a few counts of this clonotype. This chain uses TRBV28 with TRBJ2-5; a weak D match, TRBD1 (6 bases). V gave up 4 bases and J gave up 5 bases, with 14 bases separating them. Germline CDR1 and CDR2: MDHEN and SYDVKM. This CDR3 is 14 amino acids long. The CDR3 loop reads CASSSHRVDETQYF. The CDR3, as DNA: TGTGCCAGCAGTTCTCACAGGGTTGATGAGACCCAGTACTTC.

This clonotype was detected ten times or more. V and J are TRBV11-2 and TRBJ1-2; D unresolved. V lost 4 bases, J lost 1 base, and 19 bases lay in between. CDR3 length: 17 amino acids. Germline V gene sequence: CDR1 SGHAT, CDR2 FQNNGV. The chain's CDR3 is CASSSGFHGNNNYGYTF. The CDR3 DNA reads as TGTGCCAGCAGCTCTGGGTTCCATGGGAACAATAACTATGGCTACACCTTC.

This clonotype was seen many times. J is TRBJ2-5 and V is TRBV11-2, with TRBD2 matching over 11 bases. The CDR3 length is 17 residues. Trimming removed 0 bases from V and 2 bases from J; junction bases left unmatched: 5. Germline CDR1 is SGHAT and CDR2 is FQNNGV. The CDR3 is CASSLDLASGRQETQYF. The CDR3 region has the DNA TGTGCCAGCAGCTTAGATTTGGCTAGCGGGAGGCAAGAGACCCAGTACTTC.

The chain combines TRBV20-1 with TRBJ2-5, with 12 bases fitting TRBD2. Germline CDR1 is DFQATT and CDR2 is SNEGSKA (reference sequence). After removal of 6 bases from V and 1 base from J, the junction contained 9 bases not matched to a gene. The CDR3 loop spans 16 amino acids. The CDR3 protein is CSARLAGAKIQETQYF. CDR3 DNA sequence: TGCAGTGCCAGACTAGCGGGGGCCAAAATCCAAGAGACCCAGTACTTC.

This clonotype was seen ten or more times. This chain uses TRBV9 with TRBJ1-4, with no clear D. The CDR3 runs to 15 residues. The V end lost 0 bases, the J end lost 4 bases, and 10 bases lay between the germline ends. Germline V gene sequence: CDR1 SGDLS, CDR2 YYNGEE. The DNA of the CDR3 is TGTGCCAGCAGCGTAGCAGGTACCCTTAATGAAAAACTGTTTTTT. It yields the protein CASSVAGTLNEKLFF.

This clonotype was detected ten times or more. This chain joins TRBV20-1 and TRBJ2-4; a possible D gene is TRBD2 (5 bases). The V gene's germline CDR1 is DFQATT and CDR2 SNEGSKA (reference sequence). The V and J ends lost 2 bases and 8 bases respectively, with 13 bases between them. CDR3 length equals 13 residues. CDR3 nucleotides: TGCAGTGCTAGATTCTGGGAGAAGGACATTCAGTACTTC. Amino acid sequence: CSARFWEKDIQYF.

There are many counts of this clonotype. A much larger clone sits a single nucleotide away, making a read error possible. The chain is built from TRBV6-4 and TRBJ2-7, with TRBD2 matching 10 bases. From germline, CDR1 is MRHNA and CDR2 SNTAGT. The CDR3 is 17 amino acids. CDR3 protein: CASSDLAGAANTYGQYF. CDR3 DNA: TGTGCCAGCAGTGACCTAGCGGGAGCCGCAAACACCTACGGGCAGTACTTC.

This clonotype has ten or more counts. This sequence joins TRBV28 and TRBJ2-7, with 8 nucleotides matching TRBD2. The CDR3 is 14 amino acids. Germline V gene sequence: CDR1 MDHEN, CDR2 SYDVKM. The V segment lost 7 bases and the J segment 2 bases; nucleotides outside the gene matches: 7. CDR3 loop: CASKRTGGAYEQYF. CDR3 DNA: TGTGCCAGCAAAAGAACGGGGGGGGCCTACGAGCAGTACTTC. The full variable domain, in which reference TRBV28 and TRBJ2-7 provide the parts outside the CDR3, is DVKVTQSSRYLVKRTGEKVFLECVQDMDHENMFWYRQDPGLGLRLIYFSYDVKMKEKGDIPEGYSVSREKKERFSLILESASTNQTSMYLCASKRTGGAYEQYFGPGTRLTVT.

Ten or more counts support this clonotype. The genes are TRBV5-4 and TRBJ1-2; no firm D call. V was clipped by 7 bases and J by 3 bases, with 16 bases between them. Germline V gene lookup returns CDR1 SGHNT and CDR2 YYREEE (reference sequence). CDR3 size: 14 residues. CDR3 sequence: CASGQNGMYYGYTF. The CDR3 coding sequence is TGTGCCAGCGGCCAGAACGGGATGTACTATGGCTACACCTTC.

The rearrangement links TRBV12-3 or TRBV12-4 to TRBJ2-5; 10 nucleotides align to TRBD2. The ends lost 3 bases at V and 5 bases at J; junction bases unmatched: 6. The CDR3 consists of 15 residues. CDR3 nucleotides: TGTGCCAGCAGTTTTATGGGAGCGGGGGGGGAGACCCAGTACTTC. It translates to CASSFMGAGGETQYF.

Comments on this clonotype: A much larger clone lies one base from this, so it may be a read error. Here the CDR3 omits its conserved ending phenylalanine or tryptophan, so a read error is the likely source. This rearrangement joins TRBV28 to TRBJ2-7; D uncertain. The V gene lost 3 bases and the J gene lost 3 bases, with 9 bases spanning the gap. Germline-derived CDR1 and CDR2 are MDHEN and SYDVKM. This CDR3 contains 13 residues. The DNA for the CDR3 is TGTGCCAGCAGTTTTGGGCTAGGCTACGAGCAGTACTTG. As protein: CASSFGLGYEQYL.

Ten or more counts support this clonotype. This chain links TRBV6-2 or TRBV6-3 with TRBJ2-5; D might be TRBD1 or TRBD2, each matching 6 bases. Deletions cut 0 bases from V and 5 bases from J, with 28 bases between. There are 20 residues in the CDR3. Germline CDR1 reads MNHEY; CDR2 reads SVGEGT. In DNA form, the CDR3 reads TGTGCCAGCAGTTACTCTGTAGGGCAGGGCCTTCGAGGGGGGTATGAGACCCAGTACTTC. This gives the protein CASSYSVGQGLRGGYETQYF.

This clonotype was counted ten times or more. J is TRBJ1-6 and V is TRBV7-6, with a weak D call TRBD1 (5 bases). Trimming cost V 2 bases and J 2 bases, with 16 bases left between them. The germline V gene encodes CDR1 SGHVS and CDR2 FNYEAQ. The CDR3 spans 18 residues. The CDR3 loop reads CASSLTSRGRAYNSPLHF. CDR3 DNA: TGTGCCAGCAGCTTAACCTCGAGGGGTCGTGCCTATAATTCACCCCTCCACTTT.